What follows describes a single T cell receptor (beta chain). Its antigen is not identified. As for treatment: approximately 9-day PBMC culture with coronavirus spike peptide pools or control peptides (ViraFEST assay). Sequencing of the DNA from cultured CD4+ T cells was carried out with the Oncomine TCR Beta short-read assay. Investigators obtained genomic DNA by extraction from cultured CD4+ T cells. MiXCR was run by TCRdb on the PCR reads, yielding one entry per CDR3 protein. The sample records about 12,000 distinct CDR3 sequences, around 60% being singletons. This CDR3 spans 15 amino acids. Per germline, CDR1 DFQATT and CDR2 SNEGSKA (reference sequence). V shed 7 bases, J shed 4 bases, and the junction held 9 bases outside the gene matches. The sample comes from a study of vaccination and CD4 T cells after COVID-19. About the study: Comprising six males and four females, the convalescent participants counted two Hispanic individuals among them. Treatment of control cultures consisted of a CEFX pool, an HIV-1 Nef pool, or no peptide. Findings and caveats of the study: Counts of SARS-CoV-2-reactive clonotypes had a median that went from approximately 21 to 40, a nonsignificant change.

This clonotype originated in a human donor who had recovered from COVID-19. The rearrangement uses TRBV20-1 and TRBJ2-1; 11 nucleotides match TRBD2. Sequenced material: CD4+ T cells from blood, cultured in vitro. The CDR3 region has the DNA TGCAGTGTAACCTCCGGGACTAGCGGTTACAATGAGCAGTTCTTC. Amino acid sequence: CSVTSGTSGYNEQFF.